This is a list of T cell receptor beta chains from one sample in a study of blood T cell repertoires in COVID-19. Generated by immunoSEQ multiplex PCR, the TCRdb table keeps only in-frame clones and is missing some. The data hold some 170,000 clones, with around 85% observed a single time. Sequenced: peripheral blood. The receptors here all came from an older woman with acute or convalescent COVID-19. CDR3s include the opening cysteine and the closing phenylalanine or tryptophan. Each record gives: J gene, V gene, clone size, D gene, CDR3 DNA, CDR3 protein. A D gene is named only where the DNA matches it firmly. The size entry is marked missing in some rows and otherwise reads once, few, many or a size class.

TRBJ1-2 TRBV25-1 NA NA TGTGCCAGCAGTGACCTACAGGGCTCTAGTGGCTACACCTTC CASSDLQGSSGYTF
TRBJ1-5 TRBV12-3/TRBV12-4 NA NA TGTGCCAGCAACCTACTGAATCAGCCCCAGCATTTT CASNLLNQPQHF
TRBJ1-1 TRBV28 NA NA TGTGCCAGCAGTCCAACAGGATCAAACACTGAAGCTTTCTTT CASSPTGSNTEAFF
TRBJ1-5 TRBV2 few TRBD1 TGTGCCAGCGAGGAGGACAGGGGCAATCAGCCCCAGCATTTT CASEEDRGNQPQHF
TRBJ1-1 TRBV3-1/TRBV3-2 NA NA TGTGCCAGCAGCTCGGGACAAAGCACTGAAGCTTTCTTT CASSSGQSTEAFF
TRBJ2-2 TRBV2 NA TRBD2 TGTGCCAGCAATATAGCGGGAGGATCCGGGGAGCTGTTTTTT CASNIAGGSGELFF
TRBJ2-3 TRBV10-3 NA TRBD2 TGTGCCATCAGTGAGTCTAAGTCGAGCGGGAGGACCACAGATACGCAGTATTTT CAISESKSSGRTTDTQYF
TRBJ1-1 TRBV4-1 once TRBD1 TGCGCCAGCAGCCGAGAGACAGGGTTGGACACTGAAGCTTTCTTT CASSRETGLDTEAFF
TRBJ1-2 TRBV30 NA TRBD1 TGTGCCTGGAGTACCGGGACAGGGGGCCTTGGCTACACCTTC CAWSTGTGGLGYTF
TRBJ2-5 TRBV5-1 NA TRBD2 TGCGCCAGCAGCTTGAGGCTAGCGGGAGGAGCAGAGACCCAGTACTTC CASSLRLAGGAETQYF
TRBJ1-2 TRBV6-2/TRBV6-3 NA NA TGTGCCAGCAGTTCTGGCCCGAGGGCTAACTATGGCTACACCTTC CASSSGPRANYGYTF
TRBJ1-2 TRBV15 NA TRBD1 TGTGCCACCAGCAGCAGGGGGGACAGTCTCTATGGCTACACCTTC CATSSRGDSLYGYTF
TRBJ1-2 TRBV28 NA NA TGTGCCGCAACCCCCAGTGGGGGCGGCTATGGCTACACCTTC CAATPSGGGYGYTF
TRBJ1-5 TRBV19 NA NA TGTGCCAGTAGTACATTGTCCCGGGGAAGCAATCAGCCCCAGCATTTT CASSTLSRGSNQPQHF
TRBJ1-2 TRBV19 NA NA TGTGCCAGTAGTGGAACCCGGAGGCAGCTCTCTAACTATGGCTACACCTTC CASSGTRRQLSNYGYTF
TRBJ1-1 TRBV2 NA NA TGTGCCAGCAGCCTCGGGACACCTGAAGCTTTCTTT CASSLGTPEAFF
TRBJ1-4 TRBV6-5 NA NA TGTGCCAGCAGTTACTCGTTCGGTGAAAAACTGTTTTTT CASSYSFGEKLFF
TRBJ1-2 TRBV11-3 NA TRBD1 TGTGCCAGCAGCCCCGGACAGGGAGGGCCCTACTATGGCTACACCTTC CASSPGQGGPYYGYTF
TRBJ2-7 TRBV19 NA NA TGTGCCAGTAGTAAGGCAAGAGGCTACGAGCAGTACTTC CASSKARGYEQYF
TRBJ1-4 TRBV6-1 NA NA TGTGCCAGCAGTGAGGGGGCTGGCACTGAAAAACTGTTTTTT CASSEGAGTEKLFF